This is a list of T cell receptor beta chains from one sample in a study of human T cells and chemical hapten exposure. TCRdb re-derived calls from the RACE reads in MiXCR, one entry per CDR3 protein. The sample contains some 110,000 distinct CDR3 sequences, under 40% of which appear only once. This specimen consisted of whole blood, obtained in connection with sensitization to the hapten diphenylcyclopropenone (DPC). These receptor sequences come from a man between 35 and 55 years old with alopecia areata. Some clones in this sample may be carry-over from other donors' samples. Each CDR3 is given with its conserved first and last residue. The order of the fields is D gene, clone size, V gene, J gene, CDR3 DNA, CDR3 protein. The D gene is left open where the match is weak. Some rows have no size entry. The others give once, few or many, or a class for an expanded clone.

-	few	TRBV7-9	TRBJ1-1	TGTGCCAGCAGCTTAGCCAATACAGGGAACACTGAAGCTTTCTTT	CASSLANTGNTEAFF
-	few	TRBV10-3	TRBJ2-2	TGTGCCATCAGTGGGCCTACGAACACCGGGGAGCTGTTTTTT	CAISGPTNTGELFF
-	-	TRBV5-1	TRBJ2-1	TGCGCCAGCAGCTCCGGGACCCCGGGGAATGAGCAGTTCTTC	CASSSGTPGNEQFF
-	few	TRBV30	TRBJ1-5	TGTGCCTGGAGTGTTGGGGCAGCCAGCAATCAGCCCCAGCATTTT	CAWSVGAASNQPQHF
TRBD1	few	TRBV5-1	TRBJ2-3	TGCGCCAGCAGCCACGGACAGGGCGCCGTCTCTAGCACAGATACGCAGTATTTT	CASSHGQGAVSSTDTQYF
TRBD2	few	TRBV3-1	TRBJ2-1	TGTGCCAGCAGCCAAGGTCTAGCGGGCACCGGGGATGAGCAGTTCTTC	CASSQGLAGTGDEQFF
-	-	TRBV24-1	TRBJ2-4	TGTGCCACCAGTGATTCGGACAGCCTAGCCAAAAACATTCAGTACTTC	CATSDSDSLAKNIQYF
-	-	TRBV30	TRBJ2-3	TGTGCCCTGGGGCGGGATCCTAGCACAGATACGCAGTATTTT	CALGRDPSTDTQYF
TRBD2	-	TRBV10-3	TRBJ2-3	TGTGCCATCAGTGAGCCGGGACTAGCGGACACAGATACGCAGTATTTT	CAISEPGLADTDTQYF
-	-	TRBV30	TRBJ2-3	TGTGCCTGGAGTGTACAGGGGACTGCTACGCAGTATTTT	CAWSVQGTATQYF
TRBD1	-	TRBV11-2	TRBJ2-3	TGTGCCAGCAGCTTAGATCAGGGGGCGACCACGCAGTATTTT	CASSLDQGATTQYF
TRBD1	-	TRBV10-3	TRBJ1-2	TGTGCCATCAGTGAGTCGAGGACAGGGGCGATCTATGGCTACACCTTC	CAISESRTGAIYGYTF
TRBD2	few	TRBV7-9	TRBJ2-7	TGTGCCAGCAGCTTGGAGGGAATCGGACTAGGCGAGCAGTACTTC	CASSLEGIGLGEQYF
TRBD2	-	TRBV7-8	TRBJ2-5	TGTGCCAGCAGCTTAGTTTCGGGGGGCCAAGAGACCCAGTACTTC	CASSLVSGGQETQYF
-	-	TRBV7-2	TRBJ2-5	TGTGCCAGCAGCTTAGCTTGGCGGGAAGAGACCCAGTACTTC	CASSLAWREETQYF
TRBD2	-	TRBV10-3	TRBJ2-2	TGTGCCATCAGTGAGGCGGGGGGCCGCACCGGGGAGCTGTTTTTT	CAISEAGGRTGELFF
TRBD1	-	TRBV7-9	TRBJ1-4	TGTGCCAGCAGCGTAAGGACAGGCCGGAATGAAAAACTGTTTTTT	CASSVRTGRNEKLFF
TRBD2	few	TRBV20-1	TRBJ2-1	TGCAGTGCTAGAGATCTTCTCGGGACTAGCGGAGGAGGCTCCTACAATGAGCAGTTCTTC	CSARDLLGTSGGGSYNEQFF
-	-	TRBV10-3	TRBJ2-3	TGTGCCATCAGTAACGGTCAGGAAGAGGACGACACAGATACGCAGTATTTT	CAISNGQEEDDTDTQYF
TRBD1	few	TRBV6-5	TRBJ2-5	TGTGCCAGCAGTTACACAGGGGGCAGAAAGACCCAGTACTTC	CASSYTGGRKTQYF
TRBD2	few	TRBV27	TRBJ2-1	TGTGCCAGCAGTTTAATGGCTAGCGGGACTAATGAGCAGTTCTTC	CASSLMASGTNEQFF
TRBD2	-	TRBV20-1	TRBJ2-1	TGCAGTGCTCCAACTTCTAGCGGGAGGGCCAATGAGCAGTTCTTC	CSAPTSSGRANEQFF
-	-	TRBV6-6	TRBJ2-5	TGTGCCAGCCGGGTCGGGGCCACACAAGAGACCCAGTACTTC	CASRVGATQETQYF
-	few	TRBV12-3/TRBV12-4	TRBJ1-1	TGTGCCAGCAACCTTGACGGTTTCAACACTGAAGCTTTCTTT	CASNLDGFNTEAFF
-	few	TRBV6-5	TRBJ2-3	TGTGCCAGCAGTTACGGGGTTGGGTTAGATACGCAGTATTTT	CASSYGVGLDTQYF
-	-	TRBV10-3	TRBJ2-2	TGTGCCATCAGAGGGAGAGCCGGGGAGCTGTTTTTT	CAIRGRAGELFF
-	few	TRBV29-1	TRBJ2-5	TGCAGCGTCAGAGGCCAAGAGACCCAGTACTTC	CSVRGQETQYF
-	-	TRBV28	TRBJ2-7	TGTGCCAGCAGTTTAAGGGGAAATAGCCTCAAGCAGTACTTC	CASSLRGNSLKQYF
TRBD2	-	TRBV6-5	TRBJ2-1	TGTGCCAGCAGTACCCTAGCGGGGACCTACAATGAGCAGTTCTTC	CASSTLAGTYNEQFF
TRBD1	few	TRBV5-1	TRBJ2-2	TGCGCCAGCAGCTTCACGGACAGGGGGCACGGGGAGCTGTTTTTT	CASSFTDRGHGELFF
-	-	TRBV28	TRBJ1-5	TGTGCCAGCAGTTTGGTTGGAGGGCACCAGCCCCAGCATTTT	CASSLVGGHQPQHF
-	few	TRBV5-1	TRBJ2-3	TGCGCCAGCAGCCTAGAGAAAGATACGCAGTATTTT	CASSLEKDTQYF